These T cell receptor beta chains were read from a single sample in a study of OX40 agonist ivuxolimab in advanced cancers. The assay was immunoSEQ multiplex PCR, and TCRdb's table has in-frame clones only and misses some. The data show about 80,000 clones, with around 84% seen just once and around 6.6% held by the top ten. This specimen was CD4+ or CD8+ T cells sorted from blood, taken in a trial of the OX40 agonist ivuxolimab. The source is an adult with an advanced solid tumor such as melanoma, head and neck, liver or kidney cancer. Each CDR3 is given with its conserved first and last residue. A D gene is named only where the DNA matches it firmly. A clone size is listed for some rows: how often the clone was seen (once, few, many), or a class if it is expanded.

V: TRBV5-6; J: TRBJ2-1; size: NA; D: TRBD1; CDR3: CASSLWDRDNEQFF; DNA: TGTGCCAGCAGCTTATGGGACAGGGACAATGAGCAGTTCTTC
V: TRBV6-1; J: TRBJ2-3; size: NA; D: NA; CDR3: CASSPPSRPDTQYF; DNA: TGTGCCAGCAGTCCCCCCTCCCGACCCGATACGCAGTATTTT
V: TRBV5-1; J: TRBJ2-3; size: NA; D: TRBD1; CDR3: CASSLGDRGHMDTQYF; DNA: TGCGCCAGCAGCTTAGGGGACAGGGGACACATGGATACGCAGTATTTT
V: TRBV27; J: TRBJ1-5; size: NA; D: NA; CDR3: CASPLRGGPQHF; DNA: TGTGCCAGCCCCCTACGAGGGGGACCCCAGCATTTT
V: TRBV19; J: TRBJ2-1; size: once; D: NA; CDR3: CASVKAGAYNEQFF; DNA: TGTGCCAGTGTTAAGGCAGGGGCCTACAATGAGCAGTTCTTC
V: TRBV5-1; J: TRBJ2-1; size: NA; D: NA; CDR3: CASYAGYNEQFF; DNA: TGCGCCAGCTATGCAGGGTACAATGAGCAGTTCTTC
V: TRBV15; J: TRBJ2-1; size: NA; D: TRBD1; CDR3: CATSGTGTFHEQFF; DNA: TGTGCCACCAGCGGGACAGGCACCTTCCATGAGCAGTTCTTC
V: TRBV5-1; J: TRBJ2-2; size: NA; D: NA; CDR3: CASRFTGTGELFF; DNA: TGCGCCAGCAGATTTACAGGCACCGGGGAGCTGTTTTTT
V: TRBV5-1; J: TRBJ2-3; size: NA; D: TRBD1; CDR3: CASSFYEGAQLGTDTQYF; DNA: TGCGCCAGCAGCTTCTACGAGGGGGCGCAATTAGGCACAGATACGCAGTATTTT
V: TRBV6-1; J: TRBJ2-7; size: once; D: NA; CDR3: CASSGGLVQYF; DNA: TGTGCCAGCAGTGGCGGCCTAGTACAGTACTTC
V: TRBV7-8; J: TRBJ2-3; size: NA; D: NA; CDR3: CASSLINSHTDTQYF; DNA: TGTGCCAGCAGCTTAATCAACAGTCATACAGATACGCAGTATTTT
V: TRBV28; J: TRBJ2-3; size: NA; D: NA; CDR3: CASSLLQNSQTDTQYF; DNA: TGTGCCAGCAGTTTATTACAGAACAGCCAAACAGATACGCAGTATTTT
V: TRBV2; J: TRBJ1-6; size: NA; D: TRBD1; CDR3: CASSRTGPNSPLHF; DNA: TGTGCCAGCAGCCGGACAGGGCCGAATTCACCCCTCCACTTT
V: TRBV6-4; J: TRBJ2-7; size: few; D: TRBD2; CDR3: CASSAPRTSGSFHEQYF; DNA: TGTGCCAGCAGTGCCCCCAGAACTAGCGGGAGTTTCCACGAGCAGTACTTC
V: TRBV7-2; J: TRBJ2-3; size: NA; D: TRBD2; CDR3: CASSFLSSGRASDTQYF; DNA: TGTGCCAGCAGCTTCCTCTCTAGCGGGAGGGCGTCAGATACGCAGTATTTT
V: TRBV20-1; J: TRBJ2-7; size: NA; D: NA; CDR3: CSARVYEQYF; DNA: TGCAGTGCTAGAGTCTACGAGCAGTACTTC
V: TRBV19; J: TRBJ1-5; size: NA; D: NA; CDR3: CASSIPGGNQPQHF; DNA: TGTGCCAGTAGTATTCCTGGAGGCAATCAGCCCCAGCATTTT
V: TRBV6-4; J: TRBJ2-3; size: once; D: TRBD2; CDR3: CASRVTSASTDTQYF; DNA: TGTGCCAGCAGGGTTACTAGCGCGAGCACAGATACGCAGTATTTT
V: TRBV30; J: TRBJ2-6; size: once; D: NA; CDR3: CAWTSGANVLTF; DNA: TGTGCCTGGACCTCTGGGGCCAACGTCCTGACTTTC
V: TRBV28; J: TRBJ2-7; size: NA; D: NA; CDR3: CASSFGGAESYEQYF; DNA: TGTGCCAGCAGTTTTGGTGGGGCGGAATCCTACGAGCAGTACTTC
V: TRBV7-8; J: TRBJ2-1; size: NA; D: NA; CDR3: CASNRGAGGEQFF; DNA: TGTGCCAGCAACCGGGGGGCCGGGGGAGAGCAGTTCTTC
V: TRBV19; J: TRBJ2-1; size: NA; D: NA; CDR3: CASSTPTLSGPVYNEQFF; DNA: TGTGCCAGTAGTACCCCAACCCTTAGCGGACCAGTTTACAATGAGCAGTTCTTC
V: TRBV10-2; J: TRBJ1-2; size: medium-sized; D: NA; CDR3: CASRGRGDYGYTF; DNA: TGCGCCAGCAGGGGCAGGGGAGACTATGGCTACACCTTC
V: TRBV15; J: TRBJ2-1; size: NA; D: NA; CDR3: CATSRPKGVGSVEQFF; DNA: TGTGCCACCAGCAGACCCAAGGGGGTGGGAAGTGTGGAGCAGTTCTTC
V: TRBV10-3; J: TRBJ1-2; size: medium-sized; D: NA; CDR3: CAISDQGFAPNYGYTF; DNA: TGTGCCATCAGTGATCAGGGTTTCGCCCCTAACTATGGCTACACCTTC
V: TRBV7-9; J: TRBJ1-2; size: NA; D: TRBD1; CDR3: CASSFRDSNYGYTF; DNA: TGTGCCAGCAGCTTCCGGGACAGCAACTATGGCTACACCTTC
V: TRBV5-1; J: TRBJ1-1; size: NA; D: NA; CDR3: CASSSSGRNEAFF; DNA: TGCGCCAGCAGCTCCTCGGGACGGAATGAAGCTTTCTTT
V: TRBV19; J: TRBJ1-3; size: NA; D: TRBD1; CDR3: CASSTGTAGNTIYF; DNA: TGTGCCAGTAGTACCGGGACAGCTGGAAACACCATATATTTT
V: TRBV9; J: TRBJ1-6; size: NA; D: TRBD1; CDR3: CASSEGRDRDYSPLHF; DNA: TGTGCCAGCAGCGAGGGCCGGGACAGGGATTATTCACCCCTCCACTTT
V: TRBV27; J: TRBJ2-1; size: NA; D: NA; CDR3: CASSRGQANEQFF; DNA: TGTGCCAGCAGCAGGGGCCAGGCCAATGAGCAGTTCTTC
V: TRBV5-6; J: TRBJ1-3; size: NA; D: NA; CDR3: CASSLPTGPGNTIYF; DNA: TGTGCCAGCAGCTTGCCGACAGGACCTGGAAACACCATATATTTT
V: TRBV18; J: TRBJ2-2; size: NA; D: TRBD2; CDR3: CASSRYHSGRTAGELFF; DNA: TGTGCCAGCTCACGGTATCATAGCGGGAGAACCGCCGGGGAGCTGTTTTTT
V: TRBV9; J: TRBJ2-3; size: NA; D: NA; CDR3: CASSADVPDTQYF; DNA: TGTGCCAGCAGCGCGGACGTTCCGGATACGCAGTATTTT
V: TRBV14; J: TRBJ2-7; size: NA; D: NA; CDR3: CASSQLDSPYEQYF; DNA: TGTGCCAGCAGCCAACTGGACAGCCCCTACGAGCAGTACTTC
V: TRBV7-9; J: TRBJ2-7; size: NA; D: TRBD2; CDR3: CASEPPGGSYEQYF; DNA: TGTGCCAGCGAACCCCCGGGGGGGTCCTACGAGCAGTACTTC
V: TRBV2; J: TRBJ2-1; size: NA; D: TRBD2; CDR3: CASSLTSGVGYNEQFF; DNA: TGTGCCAGCAGTCTGACTAGCGGGGTCGGCTACAATGAGCAGTTCTTC
V: TRBV6-5; J: TRBJ2-3; size: NA; D: NA; CDR3: CASSYFAADTQYF; DNA: TGTGCCAGCAGTTACTTTGCGGCAGATACGCAGTATTTT